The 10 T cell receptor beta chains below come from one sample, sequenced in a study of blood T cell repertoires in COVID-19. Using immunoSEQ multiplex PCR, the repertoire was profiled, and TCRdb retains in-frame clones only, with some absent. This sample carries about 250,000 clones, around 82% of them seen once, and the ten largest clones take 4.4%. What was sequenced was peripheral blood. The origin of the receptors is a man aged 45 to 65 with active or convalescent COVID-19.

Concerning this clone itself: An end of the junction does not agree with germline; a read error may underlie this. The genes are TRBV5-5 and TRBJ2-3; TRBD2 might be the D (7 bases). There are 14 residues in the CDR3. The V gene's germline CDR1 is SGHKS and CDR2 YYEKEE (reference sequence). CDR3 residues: CASSKGGGTDTQYF. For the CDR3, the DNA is TGTGCCAGCAGCAAAGGGGGGGGCACGGATACGCAGTATTTT.

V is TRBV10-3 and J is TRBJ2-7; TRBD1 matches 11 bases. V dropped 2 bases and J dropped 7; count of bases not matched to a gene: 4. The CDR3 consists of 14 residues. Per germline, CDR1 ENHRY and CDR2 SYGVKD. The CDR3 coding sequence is TGTGCCATCAGTGAGACGGGACAGGGGGGGGAGCAGTACTTC. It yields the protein CAISETGQGGEQYF.

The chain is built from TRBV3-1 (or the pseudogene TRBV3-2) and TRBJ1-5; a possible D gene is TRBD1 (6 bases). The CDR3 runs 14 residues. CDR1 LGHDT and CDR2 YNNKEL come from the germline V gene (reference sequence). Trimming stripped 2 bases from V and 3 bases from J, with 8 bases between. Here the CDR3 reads CASSQRDNNQPQHF. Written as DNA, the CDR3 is TGTGCCAGCAGCCAAAGGGACAACAATCAGCCCCAGCATTTT.

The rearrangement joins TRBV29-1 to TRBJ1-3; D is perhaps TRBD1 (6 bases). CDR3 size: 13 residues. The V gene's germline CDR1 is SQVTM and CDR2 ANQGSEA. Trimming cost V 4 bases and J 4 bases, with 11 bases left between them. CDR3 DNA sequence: TGCAGCGTTGCCCGGACAGAAGGAAACACCATATATTTT. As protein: CSVARTEGNTIYF.

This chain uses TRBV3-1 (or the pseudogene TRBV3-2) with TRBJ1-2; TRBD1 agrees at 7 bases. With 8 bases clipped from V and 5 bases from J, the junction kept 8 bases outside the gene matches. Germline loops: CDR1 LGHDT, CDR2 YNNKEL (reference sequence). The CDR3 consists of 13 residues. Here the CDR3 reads CASRGQVGYGYTF. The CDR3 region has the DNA TGTGCCAGCCGAGGACAGGTGGGGTATGGCTACACCTTC.

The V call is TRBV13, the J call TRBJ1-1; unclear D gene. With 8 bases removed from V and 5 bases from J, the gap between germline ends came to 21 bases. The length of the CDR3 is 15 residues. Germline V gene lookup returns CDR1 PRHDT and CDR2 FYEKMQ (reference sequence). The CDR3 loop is CASGLVMQANTEAFF. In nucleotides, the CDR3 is TGTGCCAGCGGCCTCGTCATGCAGGCTAATACTGAAGCTTTCTTT.

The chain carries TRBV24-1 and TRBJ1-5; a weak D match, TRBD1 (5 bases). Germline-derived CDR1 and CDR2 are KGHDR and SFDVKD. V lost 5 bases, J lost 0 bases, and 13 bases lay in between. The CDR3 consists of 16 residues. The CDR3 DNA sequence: TGTGCCACCAGTGCCGCGGGGACCTCTAGCAATCAGCCCCAGCATTTT. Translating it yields CATSAAGTSSNQPQHF.

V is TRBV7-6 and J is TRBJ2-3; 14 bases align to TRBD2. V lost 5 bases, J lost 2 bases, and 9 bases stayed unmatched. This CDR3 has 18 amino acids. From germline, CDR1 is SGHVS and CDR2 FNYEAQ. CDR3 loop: CASSPVPGLAGVTDTQYF. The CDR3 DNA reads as TGTGCCAGCAGCCCAGTACCGGGACTAGCGGGGGTCACAGATACGCAGTATTTT.

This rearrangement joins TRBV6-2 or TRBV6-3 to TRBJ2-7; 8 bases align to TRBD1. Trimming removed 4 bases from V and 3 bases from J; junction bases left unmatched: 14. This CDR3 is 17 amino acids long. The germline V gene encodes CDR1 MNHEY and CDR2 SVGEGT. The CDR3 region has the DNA TGTGCCAGCAGTTTCCCTGACAGGGGAATGGGCTTCTACGAGCAGTACTTC. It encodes CASSFPDRGMGFYEQYF.

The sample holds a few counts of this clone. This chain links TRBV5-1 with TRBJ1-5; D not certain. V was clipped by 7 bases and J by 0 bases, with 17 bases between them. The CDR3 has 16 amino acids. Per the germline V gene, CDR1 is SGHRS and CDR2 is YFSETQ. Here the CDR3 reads CASARMESNSNQPQHF. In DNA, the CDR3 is TGCGCCAGCGCCCGAATGGAGTCAAATAGCAATCAGCCCCAGCATTTT. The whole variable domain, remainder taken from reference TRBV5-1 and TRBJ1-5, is KAGVTQTPRYLIKTRGQQVTLSCSPISGHRSVSWYQQTPGQGLQFLFEYFSETQRNKGNFPGRFSGRQFSNSRSEMNVSTLELGDSALYLCASARMESNSNQPQHFGDGTRLSIL.